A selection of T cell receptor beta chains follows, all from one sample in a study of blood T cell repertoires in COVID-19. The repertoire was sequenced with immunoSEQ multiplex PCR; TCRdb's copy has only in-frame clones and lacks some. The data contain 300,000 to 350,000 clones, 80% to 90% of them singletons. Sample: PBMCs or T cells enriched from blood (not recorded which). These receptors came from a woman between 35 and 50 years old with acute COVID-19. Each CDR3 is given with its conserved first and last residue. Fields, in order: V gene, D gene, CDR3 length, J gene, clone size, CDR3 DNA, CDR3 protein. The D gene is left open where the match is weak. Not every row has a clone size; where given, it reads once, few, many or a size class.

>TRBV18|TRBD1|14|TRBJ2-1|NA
TGTGCCAGCTCACCAGGACAGGGGTTGAATGAGCAGTTCTTC
CASSPGQGLNEQFF
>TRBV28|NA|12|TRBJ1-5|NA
TGTGCCAGCAGTCCCGGGGTTCAGCCCCAGCATTTT
CASSPGVQPQHF
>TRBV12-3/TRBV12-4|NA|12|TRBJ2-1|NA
TGTGCCAGCAGTAACAGGGTATTCGAGCAGTTCTTC
CASSNRVFEQFF
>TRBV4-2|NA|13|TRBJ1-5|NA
TGTGCCAGCAGCCAAGGACAAGCTCAGCCCCAGCATTTT
CASSQGQAQPQHF
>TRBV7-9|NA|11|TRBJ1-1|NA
TGTGCCAGCAGCTTAGGAACGGAGGCTTTCTTT
CASSLGTEAFF
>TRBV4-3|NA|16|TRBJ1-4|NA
TGCGCCAGCAGCCAAGTGGGGCTGTCATCTAATGAAAAACTGTTTTTT
CASSQVGLSSNEKLFF
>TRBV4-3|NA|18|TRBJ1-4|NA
TGCGCCAGCAGCCAATCCCCTCGACAGCAAGCAACTAATGAAAAACTGTTTTTT
CASSQSPRQQATNEKLFF
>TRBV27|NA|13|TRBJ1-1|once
TGTGCCAGCAGTTCCTTGAGGGGGACTGAAGCTTTCTTT
CASSSLRGTEAFF
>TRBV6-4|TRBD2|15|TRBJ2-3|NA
TGTGCCAGCAGTACTAGCGGGAGAGGCGCAGATACGCAGTATTTT
CASSTSGRGADTQYF
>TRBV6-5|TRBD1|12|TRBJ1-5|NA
TGTGCCAGCAGGACAGGGTCTCAGCCCCAGCATTTT
CASRTGSQPQHF
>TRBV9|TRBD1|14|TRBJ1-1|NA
TGTGCCAGCAGCGTAGCGGGGACAGTTGCTTCAGCTTTCTTT
CASSVAGTVASAFF
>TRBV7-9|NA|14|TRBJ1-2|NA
TGTGCCAGCAGACAGCTCCCCATTAGCTATGGCTACACCTTC
CASRQLPISYGYTF
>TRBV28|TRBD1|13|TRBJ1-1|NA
TGTGCCAGCAGTCGGACAGGGGGAACTGAAGCTTTCTTT
CASSRTGGTEAFF
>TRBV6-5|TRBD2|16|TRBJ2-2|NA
TGTGCCAGCAGTTACTCAAGCGGGGCGAACACCGGGGAGCTGTTTTTT
CASSYSSGANTGELFF
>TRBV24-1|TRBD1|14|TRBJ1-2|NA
TGTGCCACCAGCGGACAGGGGATAAACTATGGCTACACCTTC
CATSGQGINYGYTF
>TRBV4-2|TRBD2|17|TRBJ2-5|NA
TGTGCCAGCAGCCAAGATGGGCTAGCGGGACGGCAAGAGACCCAGTACTTC
CASSQDGLAGRQETQYF
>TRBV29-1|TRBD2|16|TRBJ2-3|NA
TGCAGCGTTGAAGTCCCACTAGCGGGACGCACAGATACGCAGTATTTT
CSVEVPLAGRTDTQYF
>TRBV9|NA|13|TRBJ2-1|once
TGTGCCAGCGCGCGGGACTCCTACAATGAGCAGTTCTTC
CASARDSYNEQFF
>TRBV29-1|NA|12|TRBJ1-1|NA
TGCAGCGCACAGGGTTGGGTCACTGAAGCTTTCTTT
CSAQGWVTEAFF
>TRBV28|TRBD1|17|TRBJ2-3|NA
TGTGCCAGCAGTCCTCTAGGGACAGGGATGGACACAGATACGCAGTATTTT
CASSPLGTGMDTDTQYF
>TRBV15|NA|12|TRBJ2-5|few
TGTGCCACCAGCAGCCCCTCAGGGACCCAGTACTTC
CATSSPSGTQYF
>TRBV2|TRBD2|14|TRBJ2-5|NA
TGTGCCAGCAGTGGGCGGGGGGGGCGAGAGACCCAGTACTTC
CASSGRGGRETQYF
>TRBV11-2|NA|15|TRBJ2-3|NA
TGTGCCAGCAGCCTTCGGGGGGACACCACAGATACGCAGTATTTT
CASSLRGDTTDTQYF
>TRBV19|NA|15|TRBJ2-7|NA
TGTGCCAGTAGTATAGGGGGACAAGGGTCCTACGAGCAGTACTTC
CASSIGGQGSYEQYF